Presented here are 22 T cell receptor beta chains from one specimen sequenced in a study of blood T cell repertoires in COVID-19. Assay: immunoSEQ multiplex PCR; the TCRdb copy retains only in-frame clones and omits some. Among 150,000 to 200,000 clones listed, more than 70% were seen once. The sample consisted of peripheral blood. Source of these receptors: a woman in her 30s with acute or convalescent COVID-19.

CDR3 nucleotides: TGCAGCGTTTTTGGGAGTCGGGGGGAGCTGTTTTTT. Residues: CSVFGSRGELFF. J is TRBJ2-2 and V is TRBV29-1; maybe TRBD2 (5 bases). This CDR3 contains 12 residues. Between the trimmed V and J ends, which lost 5 bases and 8 bases, there was a span of 12 bases. Per the germline V gene, CDR1 is SQVTM and CDR2 is ANQGSEA.

V gene TRBV16 combines with J gene TRBJ2-7; maybe TRBD2 (5 bases). V lost 2 bases, J lost 9 bases, and 14 bases lay in between. The CDR3 is made up of 13 amino acids. Germline lookup yields CDR1 KGHSY and CDR2 FQNENV. CDR3 residues: CASSQRSSDRQYF. CDR3 in DNA: TGTGCCAGCAGCCAACGCAGTAGCGATAGGCAGTACTTC.

J is TRBJ1-3 and V is TRBV28, with 10 bases identical to TRBD1. The CDR3 length is 15 residues. The germline CDR1 and CDR2 sequences are MDHEN and SYDVKM. V gave up 4 bases and J gave up 4 bases; unmatched junction bases: 4. DNA for the CDR3: TGTGCCAGCAGTTGGGACAGGGGCGTAGGAAACACCATATATTTT. Its translation is CASSWDRGVGNTIYF.

The count of this clone is one. The chain combines TRBV7-9 with TRBJ2-6, with a tentative D call TRBD2 (5 bases). Germline CDR1 reads SEHNR; CDR2 reads FQNEAQ (reference sequence). The V and J ends lost 6 bases and 2 bases respectively, with 11 bases between them. The CDR3 has 15 amino acids. The chain's CDR3 is CASSPHGTGANVLTF. The CDR3 DNA is TGTGCCAGCAGTCCCCACGGGACTGGGGCCAACGTCCTGACTTTC. Supplemented by reference TRBV7-9 and TRBJ2-6, the full variable domain reads DTGVSQNPRHKITKRGQNVTFRCDPISEHNRLYWYRQTLGQGPEFLTYFQNEAQLEKSRLLSDRFSAERPKGSFSTLEIQRTEQGDSAMYLCASSPHGTGANVLTFGAGSRLTVL.

In the case of this clone: The missing conserved phenylalanine or tryptophan at the end of this CDR3 makes a read error likely. The J gene is TRBJ1-2, the V gene TRBV6-5; 7 nucleotides align to TRBD1. This CDR3 contains 12 residues. The junction had 5 bases not matched to a gene; V was cut back by 5 bases and J by 8 bases. Germline V gives CDR1 MNHEY, CDR2 SVGAGI. Here the CDR3 reads CASSTQGSGYTL. DNA for the CDR3: TGTGCCAGCAGTACACAGGGGAGCGGCTACACCCTC.

The chain links TRBV30 to TRBJ2-3; 13 nucleotides match TRBD2. This CDR3 has 14 amino acids. Unmatched junction bases numbered 4, after V lost 7 bases and J lost 3 bases. CDR1 is GTSNPN and CDR2 is SVGIG in the germline V gene (reference sequence). This CDR3 reads CASGTSGNTDTQYF. The CDR3 bases are TGTGCCTCAGGGACTAGCGGGAATACAGATACGCAGTATTTT.

The chain combines TRBV14 with TRBJ2-7; D might be TRBD2 (5 bases). This CDR3 comprises 12 residues. V was pared by 1 base and J by 7 bases, with 8 bases between. Germline V gene sequence: CDR1 SGHDN, CDR2 FVKESK. CDR3 amino acids: CASSQGLWEQYF. DNA of the CDR3: TGTGCCAGCAGCCAAGGACTATGGGAGCAGTACTTC.

The rearrangement uses TRBV24-1 and TRBJ1-2; tentative D call: TRBD1 (5 bases). The CDR3 is 13 residues long. V shed 4 bases and J shed 1 base, with 6 bases lying between them. Germline lookup yields CDR1 KGHDR and CDR2 SFDVKD. The CDR3, as DNA: TGTGCCACCAGTGACAGGGTTAACTATGGCTACACCTTC. Its translation: CATSDRVNYGYTF.

The J gene is TRBJ1-5, the V gene TRBV6-6; perhaps TRBD1 as D (6 bases). V was trimmed by 0 bases and J by 1 base, leaving 7 bases between them. The CDR3 contains 15 residues. Germline V gene data show CDR1 as MNHNY and CDR2 as SVGAGI (reference sequence). CDR3: CASSYSTGSNQPQHF. The CDR3 DNA is TGTGCCAGCAGTTACTCCACAGGGAGCAATCAGCCCCAGCATTTT.

The V gene is TRBV29-1, the J gene TRBJ1-6; D ambiguous. The germline V gene encodes CDR1 SQVTM and CDR2 ANQGSEA. The ends were cut back, 4 bases at V and 5 bases at J, with 6 bases in the middle. This CDR3 spans 12 amino acids. The CDR3 reads CSVGHNNSPLHF. Here the CDR3 DNA reads TGCAGCGTTGGACATAATAATTCACCCCTCCACTTT.

This clone was counted a few times. V usage is TRBV5-1 and J usage is TRBJ1-1; tentative D call: TRBD1 (6 bases). CDR3 length: 14 residues. CDR1 is SGHRS and CDR2 is YFSETQ in the germline V gene. The V and J ends lost 7 bases and 1 base respectively, with 14 bases between them. CDR3 amino acids: CASRLQGQNTEAFF. CDR3 sequence (DNA): TGCGCCAGCCGCCTTCAGGGGCAGAACACTGAAGCTTTCTTT.

This clone turned up a few times. One end of the junction is discordant with germline, which a read error may explain. This rearrangement joins TRBV10-2 to TRBJ2-1; no firm D call. The germline V gene encodes CDR1 WSHSY and CDR2 SAAADI. The CDR3 loop spans 11 amino acids. CDR3 bases: TGCGCCAGCATGTTAGTGAATGAGAAGTTCTTC. Amino acid sequence: CASMLVNEKFF.

V and J are TRBV2 and TRBJ1-4, with D possibly TRBD1 on 5 matching bases. Germline CDR1 reads SNHLY; CDR2 reads FYNNEI. The CDR3 has 13 residues. This CDR3 reads CATSQGRREKLFF. The CDR3 DNA reads TGTGCTACCAGCCAGGGTAGGAGAGAAAAACTGTTTTTT. The complete variable domain, with remaining parts taken from reference TRBV2 and TRBJ1-4, reads EPEVTQTPSHQVTQMGQEVILRCVPISNHLYFYWYRQILGQKVEFLVSFYNNEISEKSEIFDDQFSVERPDGSNFTLKIRSTKLEDSAMYFCATSQGRREKLFFGSGTQLSVL.

The J gene is TRBJ2-1, the V gene TRBV6-5; TRBD2 matches at 8 bases. CDR3 length equals 13 residues. With V trimmed by 6 bases and J by 15 bases, 13 bases remained unmatched. Per the germline V gene, CDR1 is MNHEY and CDR2 is SVGAGI. The CDR3 protein is CASREVAGGPGFF. The CDR3 nucleotides read TGTGCCAGCAGAGAGGTGGCGGGAGGCCCGGGGTTCTTC.

The chain recombines TRBV3-1 (or the pseudogene TRBV3-2) with TRBJ1-1; D call uncertain. V lost 6 bases to trimming and J lost 5 bases, with 10 bases between them. CDR3 length: 12 amino acids. Germline loops: CDR1 LGHDT, CDR2 YNNKEL (reference sequence). The CDR3 here is CASRGELTEAFF. For the CDR3, the DNA is TGTGCCAGCAGGGGAGAGTTAACTGAAGCTTTCTTT.

The rearrangement joins TRBV4-2 to TRBJ2-3; TRBD2 matches at 7 bases. The ends lost 0 bases at V and 8 bases at J; junction bases unmatched: 5. Germline V CDR1 and CDR2: LGHNA, YNFKEQ. The CDR3 is 14 residues long. CDR3 DNA: TGTGCCAGCAGCCAAGACCGGGGGGTCTTTACGCAGTATTTT. The encoded protein is CASSQDRGVFTQYF.

The chain uses TRBV29-1 and TRBJ1-2, with TRBD1 matching 8 bases. V trimming: 4 bases; J trimming: 12 bases; junction bases outside the gene matches: 7. CDR3 size: 11 residues. Germline lookup yields CDR1 SQVTM and CDR2 ANQGSEA. CDR3 in DNA: TGCAGCGTTGTAGAGACAGGGGTGGACACCTTC. Protein: CSVVETGVDTF. Drawing the rest from reference TRBV29-1 and TRBJ1-2, the complete variable domain is SAVISQKPSRDICQRGTSLTIQCQVDSQVTMMFWYRQQPGQSLTLIATANQGSEATYESGFVIDKFPISRPNLTFSTLTVSNMSPEDSSIYLCSVVETGVDTFGSGTRLTVV.

The chain recombines TRBV2 with TRBJ2-1, with 8 bases identical to TRBD2. Germline V CDR1 and CDR2: SNHLY, FYNNEI. J gave up 8 bases and V 4 bases, and 19 bases lay outside the gene matches. This CDR3 has 18 residues. This CDR3 reads CASSGRRDLGTSFDEQFF. Here the CDR3 DNA reads TGTGCCAGCAGTGGGAGGCGGGATTTAGGGACTAGTTTTGATGAGCAGTTCTTC.

This clone appeared a few times. The V gene is TRBV6-5, the J gene TRBJ1-5, with a tentative D call TRBD1 (5 bases). Deletions cut 6 bases from V and 3 bases from J, with 12 bases between. Per the germline V gene, CDR1 is MNHEY and CDR2 is SVGAGI. This CDR3 comprises 14 residues. CDR3 in amino acids: CASSLSGNNQPQHF. CDR3 sequence (DNA): TGTGCCAGCAGCCTCTCAGGGAACAATCAGCCCCAGCATTTT.

This clone was detected once. The chain carries TRBV4-2 and TRBJ2-3, with D unresolved. The V end was cut by 3 bases, the J end by 4 bases, with 17 bases between. Germline-derived CDR1 and CDR2 are LGHNA and YNFKEQ. The CDR3 is 16 amino acids. The DNA for the CDR3 is TGTGCCAGCAGCCAGATAACGGTGCTCTCCTCAGATACGCAGTATTTT. This translates into CASSQITVLSSDTQYF.

V is TRBV27 and J is TRBJ1-4; D is unresolved. There are 10 residues in the CDR3. Germline loops: CDR1 MNHEY, CDR2 SMNVEV (reference sequence). Trimming took off 8 bases at V and 8 bases at J, with 6 bases between the two ends. CDR3 residues: CASAREKLFF. CDR3 DNA: TGTGCCAGCGCCAGGGAAAAACTGTTTTTT.

This chain connects TRBV10-3 to TRBJ2-5; 10 positions match TRBD1. The CDR3 is 14 residues long. Germline V CDR1 and CDR2: ENHRY, SYGVKD. V gave up 10 bases and J gave up 2 bases; unmatched junction bases: 7. CDR3 in amino acids: CATQGGQGQETQYF. CDR3 nucleotides: TGTGCCACCCAGGGGGGACAGGGGCAAGAGACCCAGTACTTC.